One and the same sample provided the 20 T cell receptor beta chains below, sequenced in a study of blood T cell repertoires in COVID-19. Clones were sequenced by immunoSEQ multiplex PCR, and TCRdb holds only the in-frame ones, with some missing. Of hundreds of thousands of clones listed, about 90% are singletons. The sample was peripheral blood. All receptors come from a woman aged 18-30 years who had recovered from COVID-19.

J is TRBJ2-1 and V is TRBV4-1; 10 bases are a match to TRBD2. CDR3 size: 16 residues. Germline V gene data show CDR1 as MGHRA and CDR2 as YSYEKL. The junction had 6 bases not matched to a gene; V was cut back by 1 base and J by 6 bases. The CDR3 protein is CASSQVAGGSANEQFF. The CDR3 coding sequence is TGCGCCAGCAGCCAAGTAGCGGGAGGCTCCGCCAATGAGCAGTTCTTC.

This clone was seen more than once but under ten times. CDR3 protein: CATSGMQGHNEQFF. In DNA form, the CDR3 reads TGTGCCACCAGTGGTATGCAGGGCCACAATGAGCAGTTCTTC. This sequence joins TRBV24-1 and TRBJ2-1; TRBD1 might be the D (5 bases). The CDR3 is 14 amino acids. Germline CDR1 KGHDR, CDR2 SFDVKD. Trimming removed 5 bases at V and 5 bases at J, with 12 bases between.

This chain connects TRBV27 to TRBJ2-7, with 11 bases fitting TRBD2. V trimming: 5 bases; J trimming: 4 bases; junction bases outside the gene matches: 1. Germline CDR1 reads MNHEY; CDR2 reads SMNVEV (reference sequence). The CDR3 covers 13 residues. CDR3 loop: CASSPSGRYEQYV. The DNA of the CDR3 is TGTGCCAGCAGTCCTAGCGGGAGGTACGAGCAGTACGTC.

The chain uses TRBV4-3 and TRBJ1-5, with 8 positions matching TRBD1. CDR1 LGHNA and CDR2 YSLEER come from the germline V gene. V shed 0 bases, J shed 10 bases, and the junction held 8 bases outside the gene matches. There are 15 residues in the CDR3. This chain's CDR3 is CASSQDRTGRDPQHF. DNA for the CDR3: TGCGCCAGCAGCCAAGACCGGACAGGGAGAGATCCCCAGCATTTT.

V usage is TRBV6-5 and J usage is TRBJ1-1; possibly TRBD1 for D (6 bases). Germline loops: CDR1 MNHEY, CDR2 SVGAGI. This CDR3 comprises 14 residues. Deletions cut 6 bases from V and 1 base from J, with 12 bases between. CDR3 loop: CASSYRAGNTEAFF. The CDR3, as DNA: TGTGCCAGCAGCTACAGGGCGGGGAACACTGAAGCTTTCTTT.

This chain uses TRBV27 with TRBJ1-2; D may be TRBD1 (5 bases). This CDR3 has 13 residues. In germline, CDR1 is MNHEY, CDR2 SMNVEV (reference sequence). V was cut by 0 bases and J by 8 bases, with 10 bases left in between. The CDR3 coding sequence is TGTGCCAGCAGTTTATCGGGGCCGTGGGGCTACACCTTC. This gives the protein CASSLSGPWGYTF.

This clone was seen only once. This chain joins TRBV6-5 and TRBJ1-5; possible D gene TRBD1, 6 bases. The CDR3 has 16 residues. V was cut by 4 bases and J by 0 bases, with 13 bases left in between. Germline CDR1 reads MNHEY; CDR2 reads SVGAGI. CDR3 region: CASSSGQTYSNQPQHF. In DNA form, the CDR3 reads TGTGCCAGCAGTTCCGGACAGACATATAGCAATCAGCCCCAGCATTTT.

The CDR3 spells CASTRESYNEQFF. Here the CDR3 DNA reads TGTGCCAGTACGCGGGAGTCCTACAATGAGCAGTTCTTC. This rearrangement joins TRBV19 to TRBJ2-1; TRBD2 aligns across 7 bases. V shed 7 bases, J shed 1 base, and the junction held 1 base outside the gene matches. CDR1 and CDR2 (germline): LNHDA, SQIVND (reference sequence). The CDR3 extends over 13 amino acids.

This chain links TRBV11-3 with TRBJ2-1; 11 bases fit TRBD2. The CDR3 totals 18 residues. With V trimmed by 1 base and J by 4 bases, 9 bases remained unmatched. Germline V gene sequence: CDR1 SGHNT, CDR2 YENEEA. CDR3 in DNA: TGTGCCAGCAGCTTAGCCAGTACTAGCGGGAGACGGTACAATGAGCAGTTCTTC. It yields the protein CASSLASTSGRRYNEQFF.

The chain employs TRBV27 and TRBJ1-2, with D possibly being TRBD1 (5 bases). CDR1 is MNHEY and CDR2 is SMNVEV in the germline V gene (reference sequence). The CDR3 has 15 amino acids. V lost 6 bases and J lost 0, with 14 bases in between. The CDR3 nucleotides read TGTGCCAGCAGACAGGACGCCACTACTAACTATGGCTACACCTTC. Protein sequence: CASRQDATTNYGYTF.

This chain joins TRBV24-1 and TRBJ2-7; D may be TRBD1 (5 bases). This CDR3 spans 19 amino acids. Germline V lookup: CDR1 KGHDR, CDR2 SFDVKD. The V gene lost 1 base and the J gene lost 4 bases, with 25 bases spanning the gap. CDR3 region: CATSDFPWSFRGSIYEQYV. The CDR3 nucleotides are TGTGCCACCAGTGATTTCCCGTGGAGCTTTAGGGGTTCAATATACGAGCAGTACGTC.

The J gene is TRBJ2-5, the V gene TRBV9, with a weak D call TRBD2 (6 bases). The CDR3 extends over 13 amino acids. Trimming pared 5 bases from V and 5 bases from J, leaving 13 bases between. CDR1 is SGDLS, CDR2 YYNGEE, per germline. The CDR3 DNA is TGTGCCAGCAGGTCCTCGGAGGGGGAGACCCAGTACTTC. Protein product: CASRSSEGETQYF.

The chain links TRBV29-1 to TRBJ1-1; D is perhaps TRBD1 (5 bases). This CDR3 is built from 13 residues. Trimming took off 7 bases at V and 1 base at J, with 13 bases between the two ends. In germline, CDR1 is SQVTM, CDR2 ANQGSEA. DNA of the CDR3: TGCAGCGCCCCTGGGACTGCGAACACTGAAGCTTTCTTT. Translating gives CSAPGTANTEAFF.

The chain combines TRBV5-8 with TRBJ2-2; the match to TRBD2 covers 11 bases. The J segment lost 5 bases and the V segment lost 3 bases, leaving 15 bases of the junction unmatched. The germline CDR1 and CDR2 sequences are SGHTS and YDEGEE. This CDR3 comprises 19 residues. The CDR3 loop is CASSYPGLAALGNTGELFF. CDR3 DNA: TGTGCCAGCAGCTATCCGGGACTAGCGGCCCTGGGCAATACCGGGGAGCTGTTTTTT.

The genes are TRBV7-8 and TRBJ1-1; the match to TRBD1 covers 8 bases. This CDR3 spans 15 amino acids. Looked up from germline, CDR1 is SGHVS and CDR2 is FQNEAQ. Trimming removed 5 bases from V and 0 bases from J; junction bases left unmatched: 5. CDR3 loop: CASSPWGQVNTEAFF. DNA for the CDR3: TGTGCCAGCAGCCCTTGGGGACAGGTGAACACTGAAGCTTTCTTT.

The chain is built from TRBV19 and TRBJ2-1; 10 bases map to TRBD2. CDR3 size: 15 residues. After removal of 4 bases from V and 5 bases from J, the junction contained 5 bases not matched to a gene. Germline V gene sequence: CDR1 LNHDA, CDR2 SQIVND (reference sequence). This CDR3 reads CASSRTSGVNNEQFF. CDR3 in DNA: TGTGCCAGTAGTAGGACTAGCGGAGTCAACAATGAGCAGTTCTTC. Full variable domain (outside the CDR3, taken from reference TRBV19 and TRBJ2-1): DGGITQSPKYLFRKEGQNVTLSCEQNLNHDAMYWYRQDPGQGLRLIYYSQIVNDFQKGDIAEGYSVSREKKESFPLTVTSAQKNPTAFYLCASSRTSGVNNEQFFGPGTRLTVL.

The gene calls are TRBV29-1 and TRBJ1-2; 10 nucleotides agree with TRBD1. This CDR3 has 16 residues. Germline V gives CDR1 SQVTM, CDR2 ANQGSEA. Trimming at V came to 5 bases and at J to 1 base, leaving 10 bases not matched to a gene. The CDR3 DNA reads as TGCAGCGTTTTAGGACAGGGGGATCCCTATAACTATGGCTACACCTTC. Translated, it gives CSVLGQGDPYNYGYTF.

This chain links TRBV24-1 with TRBJ1-5; D is perhaps TRBD1 (5 bases). CDR1 and CDR2 (germline): KGHDR, SFDVKD. Trimming took 6 bases from V and 2 from J, leaving 13 bases between them. The CDR3 sequence is 15 residues long. As DNA, the CDR3 is TGTGCCACCAGTCAGGGCGGAGGGGGCAATCAGCCCCAGCATTTT. It encodes CATSQGGGGNQPQHF.

The V and J genes are TRBV5-6 and TRBJ2-3; TRBD2 agrees at 11 bases. J lost 5 bases, V lost 3 bases, and 14 bases had no gene match. Germline CDR1 and CDR2: SGHDT and YYEEEE. This CDR3 contains 18 residues. CDR3 bases: TGTGCCAGCAGCTCGGGGTTAGCGGGAGGGTACGGTGGAGATACGCAGTATTTT. As protein: CASSSGLAGGYGGDTQYF.

The J gene is TRBJ1-1, the V gene TRBV7-9; TRBD1 is a possible D gene (5 bases). The CDR3 is 16 amino acids. Trimming removed 4 bases from V and 2 bases from J, with 17 bases in between. Germline CDR1 reads SEHNR; CDR2 reads FQNEAQ (reference sequence). The CDR3 loop reads CASSYPAGGDNTEAFF. CDR3 nucleotide sequence: TGTGCCAGCAGCTACCCCGCGGGGGGAGACAACACTGAAGCTTTCTTT.